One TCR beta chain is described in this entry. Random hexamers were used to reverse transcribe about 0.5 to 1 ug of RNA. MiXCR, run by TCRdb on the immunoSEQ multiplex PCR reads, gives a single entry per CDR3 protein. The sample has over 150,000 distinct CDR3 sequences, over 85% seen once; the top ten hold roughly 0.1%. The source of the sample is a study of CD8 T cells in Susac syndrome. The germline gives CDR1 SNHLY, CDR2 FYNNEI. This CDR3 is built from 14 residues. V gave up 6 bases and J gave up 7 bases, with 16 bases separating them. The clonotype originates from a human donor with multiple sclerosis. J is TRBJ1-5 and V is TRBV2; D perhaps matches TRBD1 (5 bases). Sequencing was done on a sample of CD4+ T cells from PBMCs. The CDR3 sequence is CASRVGRDSQPQHF. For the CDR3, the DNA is TGTGCCAGCAGAGTGGGCAGGGACTCACAGCCCCAGCATTTT.